A single sample gave rise to the 8 T cell receptor beta chains below, sequenced in a study of T cells in Graves' hyperthyroidism and ophthalmopathy. Using RNA transcripts as the source, TCR beta CDR3 regions were amplified. The TCR CDR3 was amplified in a first-round RT-PCR using the HTBI primer set. TCRdb ran MiXCR on the multiplex PCR reads and lists one entry per CDR3 protein. The sample lists hundreds of thousands of distinct CDR3 sequences; about 14% were seen once. Sample: blood. These TCRs come from a woman under 30 with Graves' hyperthyroidism.

This clonotype was observed at least ten times. The rearrangement uses TRBV12-3 or TRBV12-4 and TRBJ1-5, with 9 bases that match TRBD1. Trimming removed 6 bases from V and 1 base from J; junction bases left unmatched: 7. The CDR3 runs 16 residues. The CDR3 reads CASRHRGQGSNQPQHF. CDR3 nucleotides: TGTGCCAGCAGGCACAGGGGGCAAGGAAGCAATCAGCCCCAGCATTTT.

This clonotype was recorded a few times. J is TRBJ2-3 and V is TRBV4-1; D is unresolved. The CDR3 contains 17 residues. Germline CDR1 is MGHRA and CDR2 is YSYEKL. Between the trimmed V and J ends, which lost 1 base and 2 bases, there was a span of 16 bases. The CDR3 here is CASSQVRLRRNTDTQYF. The CDR3 DNA is TGCGCCAGCAGCCAAGTCCGCTTGAGGCGGAACACAGATACGCAGTATTTT.

This clonotype was detected many times. The V gene is TRBV29-1, the J gene TRBJ2-3; 7 bases match TRBD1. The length of the CDR3 is 15 residues. The V gene end was trimmed by 4 bases and the J gene end by 3 bases; junction bases not matched to a gene: 10. Looked up from germline, CDR1 is SQVTM and CDR2 is ANQGSEA. The CDR3 DNA sequence: TGCAGCGTTGGAGATGGCAGGGGGTTAACAGATACGCAGTATTTT. This codes for CSVGDGRGLTDTQYF.

Many counts were recorded for this clonotype. This rearrangement joins TRBV20-1 to TRBJ1-2; TRBD1 agrees at 9 bases. The J segment lost 5 bases and the V segment lost 0 bases, leaving 7 bases of the junction unmatched. Germline V gene data show CDR1 as DFQATT and CDR2 as SNEGSKA (reference sequence). The CDR3 length is 15 residues. CDR3 sequence reads: CSARDVGQGIYGYTF. CDR3 coding DNA: TGCAGTGCTAGAGATGTGGGACAGGGTATTTATGGCTACACCTTC.

This clonotype has more than one count but fewer than ten. The V and J genes are TRBV7-8 and TRBJ2-6; D gene ambiguous. The CDR3 extends over 15 amino acids. The V gene lost 5 bases and the J gene lost 0 bases, with 8 bases spanning the gap. Germline-derived CDR1 and CDR2 are SGHVS and FQNEAQ. The CDR3 loop reads CASSPRASGANVLTF. DNA for the CDR3: TGTGCCAGCAGCCCGCGTGCCTCTGGGGCCAACGTCCTGACTTTC.

This clonotype was counted at least ten times. The gene calls are TRBV20-1 and TRBJ2-7; 7 nucleotides line up with TRBD2. In germline, CDR1 is DFQATT, CDR2 SNEGSKA (reference sequence). Germline trimming cut 4 bases from V and 2 bases from J; bases unmatched to any gene: 8. The CDR3 is 14 amino acids. CDR3 protein: CSATPRGGAYEQYF. DNA for the CDR3: TGCAGTGCTACCCCGCGCGGGGGAGCCTACGAGCAGTACTTC.

This clonotype has a handful of counts. The chain combines TRBV12-3 or TRBV12-4 with TRBJ1-3; the D gene is possibly TRBD1 (5 bases). This CDR3 has 14 residues. V was pared by 8 bases and J by 0 bases, with 11 bases between. CDR3 in DNA: TGTGCCAGCGGGTTGGGGGACTCTGGAAACACCATATATTTT. Translation gives CASGLGDSGNTIYF.

This clonotype was counted a few times. The chain uses TRBV5-6 and TRBJ1-4, with D perhaps TRBD1 (6 bases). Germline V gene lookup returns CDR1 SGHDT and CDR2 YYEEEE. This CDR3 is built from 16 residues. Trimming shortened V by 0 bases and J by 7 bases, and 16 bases separated the two germline ends. Written as DNA, the CDR3 is TGTGCCAGCAGCTTGGGGGGGGCAGGGAGCACTGAAAAACTGTTTTTT. It specifies CASSLGGAGSTEKLFF. Full variable domain (rest looked up from reference TRBV5-6 and TRBJ1-4): DAGVTQSPTHLIKTRGQQVTLRCSPKSGHDTVSWYQQALGQGPQFIFQYYEEEERQRGNFPDRFSGHQFPNYSSELNVNALLLGDSALYLCASSLGGAGSTEKLFFGSGTQLSVL.